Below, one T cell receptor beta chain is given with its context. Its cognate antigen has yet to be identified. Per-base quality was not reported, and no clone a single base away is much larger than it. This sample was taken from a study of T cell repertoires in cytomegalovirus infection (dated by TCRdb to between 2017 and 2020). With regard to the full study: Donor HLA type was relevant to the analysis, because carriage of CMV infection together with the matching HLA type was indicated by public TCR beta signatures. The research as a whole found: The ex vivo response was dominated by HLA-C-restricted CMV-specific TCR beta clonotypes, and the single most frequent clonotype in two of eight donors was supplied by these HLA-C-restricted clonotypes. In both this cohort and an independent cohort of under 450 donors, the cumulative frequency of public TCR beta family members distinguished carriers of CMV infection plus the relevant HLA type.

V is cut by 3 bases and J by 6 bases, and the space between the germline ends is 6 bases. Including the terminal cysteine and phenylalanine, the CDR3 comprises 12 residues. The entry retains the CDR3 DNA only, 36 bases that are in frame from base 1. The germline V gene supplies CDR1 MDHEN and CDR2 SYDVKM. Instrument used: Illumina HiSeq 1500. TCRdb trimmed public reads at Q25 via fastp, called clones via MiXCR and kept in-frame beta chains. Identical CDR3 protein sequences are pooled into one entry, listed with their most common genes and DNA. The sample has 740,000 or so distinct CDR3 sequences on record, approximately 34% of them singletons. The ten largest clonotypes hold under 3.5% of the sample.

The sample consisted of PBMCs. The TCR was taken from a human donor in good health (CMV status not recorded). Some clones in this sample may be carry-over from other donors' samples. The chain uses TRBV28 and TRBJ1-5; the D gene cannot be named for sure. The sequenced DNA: TGTGCCAGCAGTTTTGGCCCTCAGCCCCAGCATTTT. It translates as CASSFGPQPQHF. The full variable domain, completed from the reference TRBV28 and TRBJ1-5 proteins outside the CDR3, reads DVKVTQSSRYLVKRTGEKVFLECVQDMDHENMFWYRQDPGLGLRLIYFSYDVKMKEKGDIPEGYSVSREKKERFSLILESASTNQTSMYLCASSFGPQPQHFGDGTRLSIL.